The TCR beta chain under discussion was sequenced for a study of CD8+CD57+ T cells in acquired aplastic anemia. Study-wide results and limits: Both patients and controls carried the same twenty-nine CD8+ CDR3 sequences.

Germline lookup yields CDR1 SGHVS and CDR2 FQNEAQ. This CDR3 is built from 12 residues. Of note for this clonotype: Its antigen is currently unknown. The junction and the germline gene differ at one end; a read error may be behind it.

Profiling of TCR beta VDJ combinations and CDR3 sequences used genomic DNA as template. TCRdb redid the calling of the reads with MiXCR, one entry per CDR3 protein. The sample yields some 190,000 distinct CDR3 sequences, approximately 46% seen once. Sequenced input: sorted CD4+, CD8+, or CD8+CD57+ T cells (not recorded which) from PBMCs. The origin of this receptor is a human donor in good health. The chain couples TRBV7-8 to TRBJ2-7; D might be TRBD1 (5 bases). Here the CDR3 reads CASTLPGFEQYF. DNA of the CDR3: TGTGCCAGCACCTTACCAGGGTTCGAGCAGTACTTC. The full variable domain, rest sourced from reference TRBV7-8 and TRBJ2-7, is GAGVSQSPRYKVAKRGQDVALRCDPISGHVSLFWYQQALGQGPEFLTYFQNEAQLDKSGLPSDRFFAERPEGSVSTLKIQRTQQEDSAVYLCASTLPGFEQYFGPGTRLTVT.